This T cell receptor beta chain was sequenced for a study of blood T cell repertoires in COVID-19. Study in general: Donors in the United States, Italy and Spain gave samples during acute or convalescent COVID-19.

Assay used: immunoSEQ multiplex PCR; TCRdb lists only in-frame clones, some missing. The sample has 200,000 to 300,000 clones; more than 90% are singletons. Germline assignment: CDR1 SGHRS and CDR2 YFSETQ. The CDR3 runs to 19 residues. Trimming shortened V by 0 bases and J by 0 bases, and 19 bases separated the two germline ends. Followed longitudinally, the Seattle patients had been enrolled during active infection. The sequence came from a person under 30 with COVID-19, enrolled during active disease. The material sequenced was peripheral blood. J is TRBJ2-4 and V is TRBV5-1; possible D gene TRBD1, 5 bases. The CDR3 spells CASSLAPQGGPLAKNIQYF. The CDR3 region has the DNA TGCGCCAGCAGCTTGGCCCCGCAGGGTGGGCCATTAGCCAAAAACATTCAGTACTTC.